This paragraph reports one TCR beta chain. This clonotype has only a few counts. The antigen it binds to is not known. No quality values exist for individual bases; no much larger clone is one base distant. The data originate from a study of T-cell reconstitution after alpha-beta-depleted transplantation in children (dated by TCRdb to 2016 to 2018). Background on the whole study: T-cell immune reconstitution after TCRalphabeta/CD19-depleted allogeneic hematopoietic cell transplantation in children was quantitatively tracked in the study by means of TCR repertoire profiling. Points the paper makes about the study in general: The apparently early alphabetaT-cell count recovery about two months after transplant was reportedly dependent on only several hundred rapidly expanded clones derived from non-depleted graft cells. In some patients, the high TCRbeta diversity seen at day 60 was put down to recipient T cells and intrathymic progenitors that had survived conditioning. Over the following months the frequencies of hyperexpanded clones went down, and after one year T-cell counts and TCRbeta diversity were mostly credited to newly produced T cells.

The sample's treatment or condition label, decoded: allogeneic hematopoietic cell transplantation with graft depleted of TCRalphabeta T cells and CD19 B cells. The children who served as transplant recipients had been given grafts of TCRalphabeta/CD19-depleted allogeneic hematopoietic cells. The CDR3, from cysteine to phenylalanine, totals 16 residues. CDR3 DNA only is kept here, 48 bases in frame from base 1. From the germline V gene, CDR1 is SGHDN and CDR2 is FVKESK. Trimming takes 4 bases from V and 3 bases from J, and the germline ends sit 16 bases apart. Libraries were built with PCR. These reads were obtained on an Illumina HiSeq 2500. TCR library preparation used molecular barcoding, with unique molecular identifiers applied to normalize quantification of the TCRbeta repertoire. Clones were called with MiXCR by TCRdb after fastp trimmed the public reads at Q25, and only in-frame beta chains were retained. Duplicate CDR3 protein sequences are folded into a single record with the most common DNA and genes. The sample yields hundreds of thousands of distinct CDR3 sequences; 15% to 20% were counted once. The leading ten clones occupy roughly two fifths of the sample.

This TCR derives from a male patient aged 2 to 9 who had a stem cell transplant for acute lymphoblastic leukemia, so the T cells may come from the graft donor. In this chain, TRBV14 is recombined with TRBJ2-1; matching of 6 bases hints at TRBD2 as the D gene. This sample comprised PBMCs, mostly from graft donor cells, obtained 360 days after TCRalphabeta/CD19-depleted stem cell transplant. The CDR3 here reads CASSRSGTSNYNEQFF. The base sequence is TGTGCCAGCAGCCGCTCCGGGACTTCTAACTACAATGAGCAGTTCTTC.